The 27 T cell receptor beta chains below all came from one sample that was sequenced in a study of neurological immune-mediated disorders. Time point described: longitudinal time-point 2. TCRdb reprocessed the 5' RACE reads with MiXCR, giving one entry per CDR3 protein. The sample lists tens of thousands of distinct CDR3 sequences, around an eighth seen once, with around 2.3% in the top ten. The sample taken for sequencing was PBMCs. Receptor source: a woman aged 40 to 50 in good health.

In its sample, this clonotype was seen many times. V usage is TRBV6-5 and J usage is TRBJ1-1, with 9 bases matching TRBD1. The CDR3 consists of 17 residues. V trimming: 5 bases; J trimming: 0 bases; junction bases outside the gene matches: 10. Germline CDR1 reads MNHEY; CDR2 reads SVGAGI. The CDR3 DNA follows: TGTGCCAGCAGTCGATACAGGGGGCTAAATTTGAACACTGAAGCTTTCTTT. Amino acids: CASSRYRGLNLNTEAFF.

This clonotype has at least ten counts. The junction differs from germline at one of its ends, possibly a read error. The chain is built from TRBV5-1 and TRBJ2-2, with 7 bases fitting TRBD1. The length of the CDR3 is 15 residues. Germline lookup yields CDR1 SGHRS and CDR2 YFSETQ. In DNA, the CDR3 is TGCGCCAGCACCTTGGGGGACAGCAACACCGGGGAGCTGTTTTTT. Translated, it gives CASTLGDSNTGELFF.

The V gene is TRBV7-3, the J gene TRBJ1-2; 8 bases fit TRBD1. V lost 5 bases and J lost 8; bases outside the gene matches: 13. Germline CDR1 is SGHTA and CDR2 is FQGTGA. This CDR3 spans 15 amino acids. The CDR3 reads CASSPGTGLSEGYTF. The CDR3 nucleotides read TGTGCCAGCAGCCCCGGGACAGGCTTGTCAGAAGGCTACACCTTC.

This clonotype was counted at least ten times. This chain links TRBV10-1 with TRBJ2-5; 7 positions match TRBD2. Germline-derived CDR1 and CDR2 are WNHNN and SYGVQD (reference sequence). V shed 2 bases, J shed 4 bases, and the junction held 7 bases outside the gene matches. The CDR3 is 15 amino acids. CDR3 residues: CASSETRELGETQYF. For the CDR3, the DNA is TGCGCCAGCAGTGAGACGCGGGAGTTGGGAGAGACCCAGTACTTC.

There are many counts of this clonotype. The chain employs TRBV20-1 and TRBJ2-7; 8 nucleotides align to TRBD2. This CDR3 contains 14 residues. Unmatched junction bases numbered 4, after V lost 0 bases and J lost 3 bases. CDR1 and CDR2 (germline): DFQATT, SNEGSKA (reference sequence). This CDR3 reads CSARDSGSHYEQYF. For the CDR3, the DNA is TGCAGTGCTAGAGACAGCGGGAGCCACTACGAGCAGTACTTC.

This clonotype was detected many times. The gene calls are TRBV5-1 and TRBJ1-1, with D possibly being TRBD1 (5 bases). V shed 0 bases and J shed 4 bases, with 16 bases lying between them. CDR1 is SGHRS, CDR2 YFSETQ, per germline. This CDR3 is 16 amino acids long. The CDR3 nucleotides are TGCGCCAGCAGCTTGGTCGTCAGGACGGGGGGCACTGAAGCTTTCTTT. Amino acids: CASSLVVRTGGTEAFF. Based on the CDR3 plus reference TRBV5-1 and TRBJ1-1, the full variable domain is KAGVTQTPRYLIKTRGQQVTLSCSPISGHRSVSWYQQTPGQGLQFLFEYFSETQRNKGNFPGRFSGRQFSNSRSEMNVSTLELGDSALYLCASSLVVRTGGTEAFFGQGTRLTVV.

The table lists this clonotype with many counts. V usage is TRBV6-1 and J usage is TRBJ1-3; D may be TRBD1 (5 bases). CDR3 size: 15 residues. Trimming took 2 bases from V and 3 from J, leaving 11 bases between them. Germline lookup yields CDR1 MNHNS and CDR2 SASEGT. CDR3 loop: CASSEPRTSGNTIYF. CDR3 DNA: TGTGCCAGCAGTGAACCCCGGACAAGTGGAAACACCATATATTTT.

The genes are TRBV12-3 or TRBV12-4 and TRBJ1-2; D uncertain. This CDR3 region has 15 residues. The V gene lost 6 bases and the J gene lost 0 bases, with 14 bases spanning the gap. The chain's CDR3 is CASSYSPDSNYGYTF. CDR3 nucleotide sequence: TGTGCCAGCAGCTACTCACCGGATTCTAACTATGGCTACACCTTC.

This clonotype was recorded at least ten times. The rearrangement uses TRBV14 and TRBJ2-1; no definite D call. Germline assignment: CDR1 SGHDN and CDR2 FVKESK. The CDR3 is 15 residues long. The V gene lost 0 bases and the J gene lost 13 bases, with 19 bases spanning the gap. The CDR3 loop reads CASSQDTGPNLEQFF. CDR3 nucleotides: TGTGCCAGCAGCCAAGACACCGGCCCCAATCTGGAACAGTTCTTC.

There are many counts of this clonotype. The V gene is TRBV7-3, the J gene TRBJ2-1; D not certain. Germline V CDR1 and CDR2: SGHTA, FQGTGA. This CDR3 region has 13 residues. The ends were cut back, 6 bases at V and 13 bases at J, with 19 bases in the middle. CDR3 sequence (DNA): TGTGCCAGCAGTAAAACATCGGACGGTCAACAGTTCTTC. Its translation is CASSKTSDGQQFF.

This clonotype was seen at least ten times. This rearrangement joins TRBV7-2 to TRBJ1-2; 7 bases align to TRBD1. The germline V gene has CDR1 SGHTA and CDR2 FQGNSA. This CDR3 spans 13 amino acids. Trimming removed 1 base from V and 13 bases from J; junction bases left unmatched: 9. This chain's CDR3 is CASSLEIGGFVTF. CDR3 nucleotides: TGTGCCAGCAGCTTAGAGATAGGGGGCTTTGTCACCTTC.

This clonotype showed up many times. In DNA form, the CDR3 reads TGCGCCAGCAGCCAAGATTTGTTGGTGGGCACCGGGGAGCTGTTTTTT. Its translation is CASSQDLLVGTGELFF. The V and J genes are TRBV4-3 and TRBJ2-2; D is unclear. The germline CDR1 and CDR2 sequences are LGHNA and YSLEER. The CDR3 length is 16 residues. The ends were cut back, 0 bases at V and 4 bases at J, with 12 bases in the middle.

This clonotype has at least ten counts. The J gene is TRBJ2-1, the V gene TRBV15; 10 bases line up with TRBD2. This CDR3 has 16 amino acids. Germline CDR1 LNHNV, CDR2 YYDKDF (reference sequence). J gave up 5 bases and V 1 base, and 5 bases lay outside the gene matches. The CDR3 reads CATSRVRTSGNNEQFF. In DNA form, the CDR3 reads TGTGCCACCAGCAGAGTGCGGACTAGCGGTAACAATGAGCAGTTCTTC.

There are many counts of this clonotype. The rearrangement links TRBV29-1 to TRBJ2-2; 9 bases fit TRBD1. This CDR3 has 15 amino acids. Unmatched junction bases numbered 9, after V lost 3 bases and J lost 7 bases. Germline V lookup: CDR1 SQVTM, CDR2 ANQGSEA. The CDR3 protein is CSVELQGALNGELFF. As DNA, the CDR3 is TGCAGCGTTGAGTTACAGGGGGCGCTTAACGGGGAGCTGTTTTTT.

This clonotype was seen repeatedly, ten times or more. CDR3 amino acids: CASSPGGGFYEQYF. For the CDR3, the DNA is TGTGCCAGCAGTCCCGGTGGAGGGTTCTACGAGCAGTACTTC. The chain carries TRBV27 and TRBJ2-7, with D maybe TRBD2 (6 bases). The V gene lost 5 bases and the J gene lost 3 bases, with 14 bases spanning the gap. The CDR3 is 14 amino acids. The germline V gene has CDR1 MNHEY and CDR2 SMNVEV (reference sequence).

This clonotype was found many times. The CDR3 reads CASSPTSGGLVQYF. DNA of the CDR3: TGTGCCAGCAGCCCGACTAGCGGGGGCCTCGTGCAGTATTTT. The chain employs TRBV3-1 and TRBJ2-3, with 12 bases lining up with TRBD2. This CDR3 is built from 14 residues. Germline trimming cut 4 bases from V and 11 bases from J; bases unmatched to any gene: 7. Germline CDR1 LGHDT, CDR2 YNNKEL (reference sequence).

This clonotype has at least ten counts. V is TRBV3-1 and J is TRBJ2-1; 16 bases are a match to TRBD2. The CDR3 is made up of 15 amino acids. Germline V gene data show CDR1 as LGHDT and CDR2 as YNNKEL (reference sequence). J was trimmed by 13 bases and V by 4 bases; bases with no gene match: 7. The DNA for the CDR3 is TGTGCCAGCAGCCCCCTGGGACTAGCGGGGGGGGAACAGTTCTTC. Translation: CASSPLGLAGGEQFF.

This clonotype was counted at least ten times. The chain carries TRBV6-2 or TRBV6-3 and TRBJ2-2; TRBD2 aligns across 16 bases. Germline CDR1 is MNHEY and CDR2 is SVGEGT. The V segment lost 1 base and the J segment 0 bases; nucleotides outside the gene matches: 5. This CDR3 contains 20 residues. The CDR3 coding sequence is TGTGCCAGCAGTTACTACGGGACTAGCGGGAGGGCCTCGAACACCGGGGAGCTGTTTTTT. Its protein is CASSYYGTSGRASNTGELFF.

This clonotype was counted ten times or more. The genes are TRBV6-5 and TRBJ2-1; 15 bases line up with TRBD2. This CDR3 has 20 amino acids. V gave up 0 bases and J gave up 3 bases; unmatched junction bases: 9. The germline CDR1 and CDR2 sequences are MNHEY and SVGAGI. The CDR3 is CASSYSGLAGGPLGYNEQFF. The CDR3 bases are TGTGCCAGCAGTTACTCAGGACTAGCGGGGGGGCCCCTCGGCTACAATGAGCAGTTCTTC.

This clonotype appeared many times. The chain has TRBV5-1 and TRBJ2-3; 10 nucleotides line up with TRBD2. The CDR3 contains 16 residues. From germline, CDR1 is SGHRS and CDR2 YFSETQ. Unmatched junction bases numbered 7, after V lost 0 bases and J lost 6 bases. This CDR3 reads CASSLVLAGSGDTQYF. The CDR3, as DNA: TGCGCCAGCAGCTTGGTACTAGCGGGATCCGGGGATACGCAGTATTTT.

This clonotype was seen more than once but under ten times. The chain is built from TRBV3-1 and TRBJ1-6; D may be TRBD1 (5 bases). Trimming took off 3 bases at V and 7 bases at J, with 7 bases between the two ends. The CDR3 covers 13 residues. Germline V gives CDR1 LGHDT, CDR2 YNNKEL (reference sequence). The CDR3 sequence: CASSQTVNSPLHF. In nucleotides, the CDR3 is TGTGCCAGCAGCCAGACAGTAAATTCACCCCTCCACTTT.

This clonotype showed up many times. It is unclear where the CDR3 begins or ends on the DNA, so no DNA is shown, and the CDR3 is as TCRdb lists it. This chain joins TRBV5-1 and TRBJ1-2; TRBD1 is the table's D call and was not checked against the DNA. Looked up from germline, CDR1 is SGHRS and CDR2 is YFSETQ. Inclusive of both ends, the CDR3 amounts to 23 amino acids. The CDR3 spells CASSLRTQGGHNYGYTFDYGYTF.

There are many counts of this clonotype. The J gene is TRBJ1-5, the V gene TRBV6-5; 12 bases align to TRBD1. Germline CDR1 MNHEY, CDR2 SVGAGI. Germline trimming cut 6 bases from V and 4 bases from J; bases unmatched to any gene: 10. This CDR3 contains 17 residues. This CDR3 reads CASRNTGTGGANQPQHF. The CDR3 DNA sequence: TGTGCCAGCAGGAACACCGGGACAGGGGGCGCGAATCAGCCCCAGCATTTT.

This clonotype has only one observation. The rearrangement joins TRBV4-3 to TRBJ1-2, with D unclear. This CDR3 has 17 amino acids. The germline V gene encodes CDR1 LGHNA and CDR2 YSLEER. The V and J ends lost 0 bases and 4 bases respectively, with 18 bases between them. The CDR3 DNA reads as TGCGCCAGCAGCCAAGATCCTGGGGATATAGTTATCTATGGCTACACCTTC. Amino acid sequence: CASSQDPGDIVIYGYTF.

The CDR3 reads CASFYPSGGARNEQFF. The DNA for the CDR3 is TGTGCCAGCTTTTACCCTAGCGGGGGGGCCCGCAATGAGCAGTTCTTC. The gene calls are TRBV7-2 and TRBJ2-1; TRBD2 matches at 12 bases. This CDR3 has 16 amino acids. V shed 8 bases, J shed 6 bases, and the junction held 11 bases outside the gene matches. The V gene's germline CDR1 is SGHTA and CDR2 FQGNSA.

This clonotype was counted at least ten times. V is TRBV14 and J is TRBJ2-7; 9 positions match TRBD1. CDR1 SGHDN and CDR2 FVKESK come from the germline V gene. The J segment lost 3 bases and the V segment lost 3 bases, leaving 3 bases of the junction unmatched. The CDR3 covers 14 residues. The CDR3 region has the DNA TGTGCCAGCAGCCAGGGGACAGGGCACTACGAGCAGTACTTC. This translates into CASSQGTGHYEQYF.

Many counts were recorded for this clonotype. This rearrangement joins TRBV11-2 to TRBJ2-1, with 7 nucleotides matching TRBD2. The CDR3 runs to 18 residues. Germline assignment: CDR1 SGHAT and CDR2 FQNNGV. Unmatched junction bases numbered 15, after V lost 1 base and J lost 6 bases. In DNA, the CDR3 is TGTGCCAGCAGCTTAGGGAGGCTCGCGGGGGTTAGCTCCAATGAGCAGTTCTTC. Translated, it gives CASSLGRLAGVSSNEQFF. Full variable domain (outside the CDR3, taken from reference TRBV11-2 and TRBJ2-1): EAGVAQSPRYKIIEKRQSVAFWCNPISGHATLYWYQQILGQGPKLLIQFQNNGVVDDSQLPKDRFSAERLKGVDSTLKIQPAKLEDSAVYLCASSLGRLAGVSSNEQFFGPGTRLTVL.